The 8 T cell receptor beta chains below all came from one sample that was sequenced in a study of T cell responses to AZD1222 COVID-19 vaccine. Sequencing was performed with immunoSEQ multiplex PCR; in TCRdb, only in-frame clones are kept and a portion is missing. The data hold more than 85,000 clones, with 80% to 90% observed a single time. Sequenced here: peripheral blood, sampled 28 days after the second AZD1222 dose. These receptors were obtained from an adult who received the AZD1222 COVID-19 vaccine.

This chain connects TRBV19 to TRBJ1-2; unclear D gene. The CDR3 has 16 residues. With 2 bases removed from V and 0 bases from J, the gap between germline ends came to 13 bases. Germline-derived CDR1 and CDR2 are LNHDA and SQIVND (reference sequence). The CDR3 DNA is TGTGCCAGTAGTATAAACCCTGGGCGTTCTAACTATGGCTACACCTTC. Translating it yields CASSINPGRSNYGYTF.

CDR3 nucleotide sequence: TGTGCCAGTAGTTTTGGCGGGGGTTGGGACACTGAAGCTTTCTTT. Translating gives CASSFGGGWDTEAFF. This chain connects TRBV19 to TRBJ1-1, with D possibly being TRBD1 (5 bases). V lost 5 bases and J lost 3, with 16 bases in between. The CDR3 extends over 15 amino acids. The germline CDR1 and CDR2 sequences are LNHDA and SQIVND (reference sequence). Based on the CDR3 plus reference TRBV19 and TRBJ1-1, the full variable domain is DGGITQSPKYLFRKEGQNVTLSCEQNLNHDAMYWYRQDPGQGLRLIYYSQIVNDFQKGDIAEGYSVSREKKESFPLTVTSAQKNPTAFYLCASSFGGGWDTEAFFGQGTRLTVV.

The chain combines TRBV6-5 with TRBJ1-2, with TRBD1 matching 8 bases. The V segment lost 5 bases and the J segment 4 bases; nucleotides outside the gene matches: 9. The CDR3 has 15 amino acids. Germline assignment: CDR1 MNHEY and CDR2 SVGAGI. The CDR3 here is CASSQIGDRTYGYTF. In DNA, the CDR3 is TGTGCCAGCAGTCAAATAGGGGACAGGACCTATGGCTACACCTTC.

The chain recombines TRBV11-3 with TRBJ2-1, with 7 positions matching TRBD2. The CDR3 totals 15 residues. Germline CDR1 SGHNT, CDR2 YENEEA. Trimming removed 0 bases from V and 6 bases from J; junction bases left unmatched: 5. The CDR3 is CASSLDGGSSNEQFF. CDR3 coding DNA: TGTGCCAGCAGCTTAGATGGCGGGAGTAGCAATGAGCAGTTCTTC.

The genes are TRBV5-1 and TRBJ1-1; D is uncertain. CDR1 SGHRS and CDR2 YFSETQ come from the germline V gene. Trimming removed 0 bases at V and 3 bases at J, with 6 bases between. The CDR3 is 13 residues long. CDR3 nucleotide sequence: TGCGCCAGCAGCTTGGAAGACCACACTGAAGCTTTCTTT. This translates into CASSLEDHTEAFF.

CDR3 sequence: CASSSPQGTDTQYF. The CDR3 DNA is TGTGCCAGCAGTTCCCCCCAGGGCACAGATACGCAGTATTTT. J is TRBJ2-3 and V is TRBV28; D call uncertain. Trimming cost V 4 bases and J 1 base, with 9 bases left between them. The CDR3 consists of 14 residues. Germline V gene data show CDR1 as MDHEN and CDR2 as SYDVKM. The full variable domain, rest sourced from reference TRBV28 and TRBJ2-3, is DVKVTQSSRYLVKRTGEKVFLECVQDMDHENMFWYRQDPGLGLRLIYFSYDVKMKEKGDIPEGYSVSREKKERFSLILESASTNQTSMYLCASSSPQGTDTQYFGPGTRLTVL.

This clone has a handful of counts. The genes are TRBV21-1 and TRBJ1-1. TRBV21-1 is recorded as a pseudogene. The CDR3 is made up of 15 amino acids. CDR3: CASSLMGGANTEAFF. DNA for the CDR3: TGTGCCAGCAGCCTCATGGGGGGTGCGAACACTGAAGCTTTCTTT.

This clone was counted once. The J gene is TRBJ1-1, the V gene TRBV24-1; 8 positions match TRBD1. This CDR3 comprises 14 residues. Germline trimming cut 4 bases from V and 4 bases from J; bases unmatched to any gene: 4. The germline gives CDR1 KGHDR, CDR2 SFDVKD. CDR3 sequence reads: CATSDRGRGTEAFF. DNA for the CDR3: TGTGCCACCAGTGACAGGGGGCGAGGCACTGAAGCTTTCTTT.